Detailed here is one T cell receptor (beta chain). This sample stems from a study of blood T cell repertoires in COVID-19. Study overall: COVID-19 samples, acute and convalescent, were from the United States, Italy and Spain. PBMCs, B-cell-depleted T cells, or T cells provided the cDNA or gDNA that made up the material.

Clones were read by immunoSEQ multiplex PCR, and TCRdb kept only the in-frame ones, dropping some. The data contain tens of thousands of clones, around 83% of them singletons. CDR1 is SGHAT, CDR2 FQDESV, per germline (reference sequence). The CDR3 is 13 amino acids. V lost 4 bases to trimming and J lost 5 bases; unmatched junction nucleotides: 4. The sample comprised peripheral blood. The TCR sequence derives from a human donor in a cohort sampled during active COVID-19. The chain is built from TRBV11-1 and TRBJ1-2; 7 nucleotides agree with TRBD1. The CDR3 loop reads CASSSWDSYGYTF. The CDR3 nucleotides are TGTGCCAGCAGCTCCTGGGACAGTTATGGCTACACCTTC.